The clone carrying this T cell receptor (beta chain) was counted between two and nine times. The sample originates from a study of patients and donors after allogeneic stem cell transplantation. CDR3 length equals 15 residues. Trimming pared 7 bases from V and 4 bases from J, leaving 16 bases between. Each CDR3 protein gets one entry after TCRdb re-called the RT-PCR reads with MiXCR. The sample gives about 960,000 distinct CDR3 sequences, over 15% of which show up once; roughly 6.4% is in the top ten. The V and J genes are TRBV12-3 or TRBV12-4 and TRBJ2-2; D may match TRBD1 or TRBD2 (6 bases each). The TCR sequence derives from a human donor who was either an allogeneic HSCT recipient or a stem cell or donor lymphocyte infusion donor (not recorded which). It is not recorded whose cells these are; they may come from a transplant donor. Sequencing input: blood, either unsorted or a sorted T cell fraction (not recorded which). CDR3 residues: CASTEGGGGTGELFF. The DNA of the CDR3 is TGTGCCAGCACCGAGGGGGGTGGGGGCACCGGGGAGCTGTTTTTT.